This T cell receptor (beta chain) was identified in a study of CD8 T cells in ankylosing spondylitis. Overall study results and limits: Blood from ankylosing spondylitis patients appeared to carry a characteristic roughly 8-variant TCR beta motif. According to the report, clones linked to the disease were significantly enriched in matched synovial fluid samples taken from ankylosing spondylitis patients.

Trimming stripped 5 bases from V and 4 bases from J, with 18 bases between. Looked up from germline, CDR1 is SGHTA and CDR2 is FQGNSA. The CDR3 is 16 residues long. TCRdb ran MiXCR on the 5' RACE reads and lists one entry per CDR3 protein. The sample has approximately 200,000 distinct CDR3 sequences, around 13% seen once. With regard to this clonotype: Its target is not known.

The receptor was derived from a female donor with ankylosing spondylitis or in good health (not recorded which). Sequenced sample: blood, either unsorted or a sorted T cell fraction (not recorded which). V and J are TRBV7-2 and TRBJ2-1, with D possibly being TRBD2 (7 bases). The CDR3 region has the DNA TGTGCCAGCAGCCTCATGGGGGGGGCTGGTTACAATGAGCAGTTCTTC. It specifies CASSLMGGAGYNEQFF.